One TCR beta chain is described in this entry. Its antigen has not been determined. Within one base of it there is no much larger clone, and no base qualities were kept. Preparation of the library involved RT-PCR. Sequencer: Illumina HiSeq 2500. TCRdb reprocessing: public reads trimmed at Q25 with fastp, clones called with MiXCR, in-frame beta chains kept. CDR3 protein sequences are deduplicated, and each keeps its most common genes and DNA. The sample table shows over 450,000 distinct CDR3 sequences, and 10% to 15% are seen once. Around 13% of the sample is held by the ten biggest clonotypes. The data originate from a study of response to subunit inactivated influenza vaccine listed by TCRdb under 2018. Regarding the research as a whole: To follow how T cells responded to a trivalent subunit inactivated influenza vaccine, the researchers relied on deep quantitative profiling of the T cell receptor repertoire. What the research found in general, with its limitations: According to the authors, only a limited number of new T cells may be recruited by each seasonal influenza vaccination.

This specimen's time point label, interpreted: 40 to 45 days after influenza vaccine administration. The sample was PBMCs from blood, taken 40 to 50 days after vaccination. The receptor was isolated from a man between 45 and 60 years old who received an inactivated influenza vaccine. Donor details come from another sample of the same person, matched by shared clones.

The CDR3 loop reads CSVWRPGNTGELFF. The nucleotides read TGCAGCGTGTGGCGTCCAGGGAACACCGGGGAGCTGTTTTTT. Recombination connected TRBV29-1 to TRBJ2-2; too little of a D gene remains to name it. Trimming takes 6 bases from V and 1 base from J, and the germline ends sit 12 bases apart. Its CDR3 holds 14 amino acids, cysteine through phenylalanine. Left in the record is the CDR3 DNA by itself, 42 bases read in frame from the first base. From the germline V gene, CDR1 is SQVTM and CDR2 is ANQGSEA.